The present T cell receptor (beta chain) was sequenced within a study of blood T cell repertoires in COVID-19. Study background: Samples of COVID-19 (acute and convalescent) were obtained from the United States, Italy and Spain. Sources were T cells, B-cell-depleted T cells, or PBMCs; the material itself was cDNA or gDNA.

The CDR3 runs 12 residues. The V end was cut by 11 bases, the J end by 6 bases, with 13 bases between. Germline V lookup: CDR1 SNHLY, CDR2 FYNNEI. Methods used by the authors: Amplified reference gene primers provided the basis for estimating nucleated cell counts. Sequencing used immunoSEQ multiplex PCR; TCRdb keeps in-frame clones, though not all of them. That table supplies the V and J calls and clone size; D and trimming were determined from the DNA. Among roughly 380,000 clones listed, 85% were seen once. The clonotype comes from a woman between 18 and 30 years old with acute or convalescent COVID-19. Sequencing input: peripheral blood. The chain couples TRBV2 to TRBJ1-4, with D perhaps TRBD1 (5 bases). The CDR3: CASGGDHEKLFF. Written as DNA, the CDR3 is TGTGCCTCCGGGGGGGATCATGAAAAACTGTTTTTT.